The 8 T cell receptor beta chains below come from one sample, sequenced in a study of CD8+ T cells in alopecia areata. Sequencing used cDNA as its template, made by extracting RNA and reverse transcribing it. The method was immunoSEQ multiplex PCR; TCRdb's version includes in-frame clones alone and lacks a portion of them. The sample contains about 180,000 clones, 50% to 70% of which appear only once. The specimen was CD4+ T cells sorted from blood, collected at week 0. These receptors were collected from a human donor with alopecia areata.

This clone occurred once. The chain recombines TRBV28 with TRBJ1-2; the D is unclear. Germline CDR1 reads MDHEN; CDR2 reads SYDVKM. The CDR3 contains 11 residues. Trimming removed 1 base at V and 8 bases at J, with 5 bases between. Here the CDR3 DNA reads TGTGCCAGCAGTTTATCGGTGGGCTACACCTTC. Its protein product is CASSLSVGYTF.

This clone was observed a handful of times. This chain links TRBV30 with TRBJ2-5; perhaps D is TRBD1 or TRBD2 (5 bases each). The CDR3 has 14 amino acids. Trimming removed 2 bases at V and 1 base at J, with 11 bases between. Germline V gene lookup returns CDR1 GTSNPN and CDR2 SVGIG (reference sequence). The CDR3 DNA sequence: TGTGCCTGGAGTCTTGGGACGATCCAAGAGACCCAGTACTTC. Its protein product is CAWSLGTIQETQYF.

The chain couples TRBV2 to TRBJ1-6; 8 nucleotides line up with TRBD1. The J segment lost 8 bases and the V segment lost 3 bases, leaving 6 bases of the junction unmatched. This CDR3 contains 15 residues. Germline V lookup: CDR1 SNHLY, CDR2 FYNNEI. CDR3 nucleotide sequence: TGTGCCAGCAGTGAGGACAGGGTAGGGGATTCACCCCTCCACTTT. This sequence encodes CASSEDRVGDSPLHF.

This clone was seen only a few times. V gene TRBV27 combines with J gene TRBJ2-5; maybe TRBD2 (6 bases). The V gene lost 4 bases and the J gene lost 5 bases, with 17 bases spanning the gap. The CDR3 sequence is 15 residues long. Germline assignment: CDR1 MNHEY and CDR2 SMNVEV (reference sequence). CDR3 sequence (DNA): TGTGCCAGCAGTTCTGGGGCGGGGCCATGGGAGACCCAGTACTTC. Protein product: CASSSGAGPWETQYF.

The V gene is TRBV4-3, the J gene TRBJ2-5; D tentatively fits TRBD1 or TRBD2 (5 bases each). V lost 4 bases and J 7 bases, leaving 16 bases between the germline ends. Germline assignment: CDR1 LGHNA and CDR2 YSLEER. CDR3 length: 14 amino acids. This CDR3 is CASSPPRDPRTQYF. The CDR3 coding sequence is TGCGCCAGCAGCCCCCCCCGGGACCCCAGGACCCAGTACTTC.

This clone turned up a few times. The J gene is TRBJ2-6, the V gene TRBV29-1, with 8 bases lining up with TRBD1. The CDR3 covers 16 residues. V shed 7 bases, J shed 1 base, and the junction held 9 bases outside the gene matches. Germline values: CDR1 SQVTM, CDR2 ANQGSEA. The CDR3 protein is CSARDRLRSGANVLTF. In DNA, the CDR3 is TGCAGCGCCCGGGACAGGTTGAGATCTGGGGCCAACGTCCTGACTTTC.

The chain combines TRBV7-2 with TRBJ1-2, with 7 bases identical to TRBD1. Trimming took 0 bases from V and 5 from J; bases not matched to a gene: 6. Germline V gene lookup returns CDR1 SGHTA and CDR2 FQGNSA. This CDR3 is built from 15 residues. The CDR3 is CASSLASGTEYGYTF. The CDR3 DNA reads TGTGCCAGCAGCTTAGCCTCCGGGACAGAGTATGGCTACACCTTC.

This sequence joins TRBV7-9 and TRBJ1-1; the D gene is possibly TRBD1 (5 bases). CDR3 length equals 18 residues. Trimming took 1 base from V and 3 from J, leaving 21 bases between them. CDR1 is SEHNR, CDR2 FQNEAQ, per germline (reference sequence). The CDR3 nucleotides are TGTGCCAGCAGCTTAGAGATTATGTGGGGCCGGGAGGACACTGAAGCTTTCTTT. Translated, it gives CASSLEIMWGREDTEAFF.